These 29 T cell receptor beta chains came from one sample sequenced in a study of tumor-infiltrating lymphocytes in primary liver carcinoma. It was from approximately 20-30 mg of unsorted bulk tissue that RNA and DNA were co-extracted. TCR beta cDNA was prepared out of roughly 0.5 ug total RNA by means of a constant-region primer. Investigators got TCR beta libraries out of three nested multiplex PCR rounds, done with slightly modified ARM-PCR. Forward primers for TRBV1-TRBV30 and a C-beta reverse primer served the first two PCR rounds, at around 9 cycles each. MiXCR, run by TCRdb on the multiplex PCR reads, gives a single entry per CDR3 protein. The sample records about 37,000 distinct CDR3 sequences, roughly 73% being singletons. The specimen sequenced was tumor-adjacent normal liver tissue. All receptors come from a man aged 35 to 55 with primary liver carcinoma and hepatitis B virus infection.

This clonotype was observed once. It may be a read error: a sequence one base away is much more abundant. This chain joins TRBV6-5 and TRBJ2-7; D might be TRBD1 or TRBD2, each matching 5 bases. Germline assignment: CDR1 MNHEY and CDR2 SVGAGI. CDR3 size: 14 residues. The CDR3 sequence: CASSRDVSSYEHYF. The DNA for the CDR3 is TGTGCCAGCAGTCGGGACGTCAGCTCCTACGAGCACTACTTC.

A remark on this clonotype: Being one base from a much bigger clone, this may be a read error. V is TRBV2 and J is TRBJ1-2; TRBD1 might be the D (6 bases). The CDR3 consists of 15 residues. Germline CDR1 is SNHLY and CDR2 is FYNNEI. The CDR3 spells CTSSAAQGSNYGYTF. DNA of the CDR3: TGTACCAGCAGTGCCGCGCAGGGGAGTAACTATGGCTACACCTTC.

Note on this clonotype: At one boundary the junction diverges from the germline segment, which might be a read error. The chain is built from TRBV6-2 or TRBV6-3 and TRBJ1-2; D is ambiguous. The germline V gene encodes CDR1 MNHEY and CDR2 SVGEGT. There are 13 residues in the CDR3. The CDR3 is CASSPRSGYDYTF. The CDR3 DNA reads TGTGCCAGCAGCCCACGGAGCGGCTATGACTACACCTTC.

As concerns this clonotype: A junction end diverges from the germline sequence, so it may reflect a read error. This chain joins TRBV12-3 or TRBV12-4 and TRBJ2-5; D is perhaps TRBD1 (5 bases). The CDR3 length is 14 residues. In DNA, the CDR3 is TGTGCCAGCGCTCAGGGAAAGACCCAAGAGAGCCAGTACTTC. Translated: CASAQGKTQESQYF.

This clonotype has a handful of counts. The CDR3: CSVAPRLQGAFGYTF. CDR3 bases: TGCAGCGTGGCCCCCCGCCTACAGGGGGCTTTTGGCTACACCTTC. The J gene is TRBJ1-2, the V gene TRBV29-1; 9 bases align to TRBD1. The CDR3 is 15 amino acids. Germline V gene lookup returns CDR1 SQVTM and CDR2 ANQGSEA. The V and J ends lost 6 bases and 7 bases, in that order; junction bases with no gene match: 15.

For the CDR3, the DNA is TGCAGTGCTAGAGAGGGGACGATAATTGGTGGCTACACCTTC. Its translation is CSAREGTIIGGYTF. This chain uses TRBV20-1 with TRBJ1-2, with D perhaps matching TRBD1 (5 bases). From germline, CDR1 is DFQATT and CDR2 SNEGSKA (reference sequence). Trimming pared 0 bases from V and 7 bases from J, leaving 15 bases between. The CDR3 consists of 14 residues.

As regards this clonotype: The junction differs from germline at one of its ends, possibly a read error. This rearrangement joins TRBV11-3 to TRBJ2-1, with 9 positions matching TRBD2. This CDR3 is 16 amino acids long. Germline V gene data show CDR1 as SGHNT and CDR2 as YENEEA. CDR3 in DNA: TGTGCCAGCAGACTAGATAGCGGGAGCGGGCACAACGAGCAGTTCTTC. Its protein product is CASRLDSGSGHNEQFF.

As concerns this clonotype: One junction end does not reproduce the germline sequence, and a read error may be involved. The J gene is TRBJ2-1, the V gene TRBV6-1, with D maybe TRBD1 (6 bases). This CDR3 spans 14 amino acids. The germline CDR1 and CDR2 sequences are MNHNS and SASEGT. The CDR3 DNA reads TGTGCCAGCAGTGTAACCGGGACACTCAATGGGCAGTTCTTC. It is translated as CASSVTGTLNGQFF.

To note about this clonotype: No conserved phenylalanine or tryptophan is present at the end of the CDR3, so a read error is the likely explanation. It is unclear where the CDR3 begins or ends on the DNA, so no DNA is shown, and the CDR3 is as TCRdb lists it. The chain uses TRBV5-4 and TRBJ2-2. The CDR3 has 13 amino acids, counting both end residues. The V gene's germline CDR1 is SGHNT and CDR2 YYREEE (reference sequence). The CDR3 region is CASSLAGTGELLS.

On this clonotype: The junction departs from germline at one end; a sequencing error may be responsible. The V gene is TRBV6-6, the J gene TRBJ2-4; D may be TRBD1 (5 bases). Germline CDR1 MNHNY, CDR2 SVGAGI (reference sequence). This CDR3 region has 17 residues. CDR3 sequence (DNA): TGTGCCAGCAGTTACTCGACGTCAGGGATCGCCGAAAACATTCAGTGCTTC. Translated, it gives CASSYSTSGIAENIQCF.

This clonotype was detected a few times. One end of the junction does not line up with germline, which may come from a read error. The chain carries TRBV12-3 or TRBV12-4 and TRBJ1-1; D remains ambiguous. The CDR3 runs 13 residues. CDR3 protein: CVSSPGRALSAFF. The CDR3, as DNA: TGTGTCAGCAGTCCTGGGCGGGCCCTCTCGGCTTTCTTT.

By share, this clonotype counts as medium-sized. The chain links TRBV29-1 to TRBJ2-4, with TRBD2 matching over 8 bases. This CDR3 has 14 residues. V dropped 4 bases and J dropped 6; count of bases not matched to a gene: 8. CDR1 is SQVTM, CDR2 ANQGSEA, per germline. As DNA, the CDR3 is TGCAGCGTTGGAGGGCGGGGGGCTGGAAACATTCAGTACTTC. This translates into CSVGGRGAGNIQYF.

With respect to this clonotype: A junction end diverges from the germline sequence, so it may reflect a read error. The chain carries TRBV11-2 and TRBJ2-4; 8 bases line up with TRBD1. The CDR3 covers 14 residues. The germline V gene has CDR1 SGHAT and CDR2 FQNNGV. CDR3 residues: CANSSETGDNIRYF. The DNA of the CDR3 is TGTGCCAACAGCTCCGAGACAGGGGATAACATTCGGTACTTC.

Notes on this clonotype: This is likely a read error, given that the CDR3 carries no conserved phenylalanine or tryptophan at its end. The V call is TRBV24-1, the J call TRBJ2-2; D gene uncertain. Germline assignment: CDR1 KGHDR and CDR2 SFDVKD. V shed 5 bases and J shed 6 bases, with 15 bases lying between them. The CDR3 is 15 amino acids. The CDR3 here is CATSGKKGHAGELFL. CDR3 DNA: TGTGCCACCAGTGGGAAGAAGGGCCACGCCGGGGAGCTGTTTCTT.

In regard to this clonotype: The DNA is left out, because the CDR3 cannot be placed on it with certainty; the CDR3 is given as TCRdb lists it. The chain recombines TRBV6-4 with TRBJ2-2; the table's D call TRBD2 went unverified against the DNA. The CDR3 region is 13 residues in length, termini included. CDR1 is MRHNA, CDR2 SNTAGT, per germline. The chain's CDR3 is CASSDKESGSCFF.

Remarks on this clonotype: This may come from a read error, since a much larger clone is one base off. Since the CDR3 does not end with the conserved phenylalanine or tryptophan, this likely comes from a read error. The chain recombines TRBV5-1 with TRBJ2-7, with D possibly being TRBD1 (5 bases). In germline, CDR1 is SGHRS, CDR2 YFSETQ. CDR3 length: 14 residues. The ends were cut back, 4 bases at V and 6 bases at J, with 17 bases in the middle. The CDR3 reads CASSPGDSLGEQYL. CDR3 bases: TGCGCCAGCAGCCCCGGTGACAGTTTGGGCGAGCAGTACCTC.

About this clonotype itself: At one of its ends the junction is not consistent with the germline gene, which may arise from a read error. The genes are TRBV6-6 and TRBJ2-7; D perhaps matches TRBD2 (5 bases). CDR3 size: 14 residues. CDR1 is MNHNY, CDR2 SVGAGI, per germline (reference sequence). CDR3 bases: TGTCCCAGCTGTTACTCGGGGTGGGGAAGCGAGCAGTACTTC. This translates into CPSCYSGWGSEQYF.

This clonotype came up once. Mismatch with germline at one junction end may stem from a read error. The chain employs TRBV11-1 and TRBJ2-1; maybe TRBD2 (6 bases). The CDR3 length is 20 residues. Germline CDR1 is SGHAT and CDR2 is FQDESV (reference sequence). CDR3 bases: TGTGTCAGCAGCATAGGAAATACTAGCAGGGCCTCACGGTTCGGCAATGAGCAGTTCTTC. Translating gives CVSSIGNTSRASRFGNEQFF.

This clonotype was found many times. The genes are TRBV7-9 and TRBJ2-1, with 8 bases lining up with TRBD2. The CDR3 spans 14 residues. The germline CDR1 and CDR2 sequences are SEHNR and FQNEAQ (reference sequence). Trimming took 4 bases from V and 7 from J; bases not matched to a gene: 6. The CDR3 bases are TGTGCCAGCAGCTCCGCCACTAGCGGTAATGAGCAGTTCTTC. This encodes CASSSATSGNEQFF.

With respect to this clonotype: A junction end diverges from the germline sequence, so it may reflect a read error. The V call is TRBV6-2 or TRBV6-3, the J call TRBJ1-1; 7 nucleotides align to TRBD1. This CDR3 is 13 amino acids long. Germline assignment: CDR1 MNHEY and CDR2 SVGEGT. The CDR3 region is CAISLQGYTEAFF. CDR3 bases: TGTGCCATCAGCCTACAGGGGTACACAGAAGCTTTCTTT.

The chain links TRBV14 to TRBJ2-7; D gene ambiguous. V lost 0 bases to trimming and J lost 10 bases, with 13 bases between them. Germline V gene sequence: CDR1 SGHDN, CDR2 FVKESK. There are 13 residues in the CDR3. The CDR3 region has the DNA TGTGCCAGCAGCCAAGAGAGCGTAGCTCTTCAGTACTTC. Amino acids: CASSQESVALQYF.

The chain joins TRBV29-1 to TRBJ2-5, with 9 bases lining up with TRBD1. The CDR3 spans 14 residues. Germline assignment: CDR1 SQVTM and CDR2 ANQGSEA. J gave up 5 bases and V 6 bases, and 10 bases lay outside the gene matches. The CDR3 spells CSVTQDRGRETQYF. The CDR3 DNA follows: TGCAGCGTCACCCAGGACAGGGGACGGGAGACCCAGTACTTC.

The V call is TRBV29-1, the J call TRBJ1-1; maybe TRBD1 (5 bases). V was trimmed by 6 bases and J by 3 bases, leaving 5 bases between them. Germline assignment: CDR1 SQVTM and CDR2 ANQGSEA. There are 10 residues in the CDR3. The CDR3 spells CSVGDTEAFF. In nucleotides, the CDR3 is TGCAGCGTGGGGGACACTGAAGCTTTCTTT.

A word on this clonotype: Germline is not matched at one junction end, which may reflect a read error. This chain connects TRBV7-9 to TRBJ2-2, with D possibly being TRBD1 (5 bases). The CDR3 totals 15 residues. Per the germline V gene, CDR1 is SEHNR and CDR2 is FQNEAQ (reference sequence). CDR3 protein: CASSSQGINTEELFF. The CDR3 region has the DNA TGTGCCAGTAGCTCTCAGGGAATAAACACCGAGGAGCTGTTTTTT.

The chain carries TRBV11-3 and TRBJ2-1; the D call may be TRBD1 or TRBD2 (5 bases each). This CDR3 has 15 residues. Germline lookup yields CDR1 SGHNT and CDR2 YENEEA. V lost 4 bases and J lost 6, with 16 bases in between. CDR3 DNA: TGTGCCAGCAGCTGGGGACGGAACGGAGGCAATGAGCAGTTCTTC. This gives the protein CASSWGRNGGNEQFF.

On this clonotype: A much bigger clone sits one base away, suggesting this may be a read error. The rearrangement joins TRBV27 to TRBJ2-4, with TRBD2 as a possible D gene (6 bases). Germline V CDR1 and CDR2: MNHEY, SMNVEV (reference sequence). Trimming stripped 5 bases from V and 5 bases from J, with 16 bases between. This CDR3 region has 15 residues. The CDR3 nucleotides read TGTGCCAGCAGTCCGGGACTGCCTGTCCAAAACATTCAGTACTTC. It codes for CASSPGLPVQNIQYF.

The count of this clonotype is one. It may be a read error: a sequence one base away is much more abundant. The chain employs TRBV28 and TRBJ2-5; maybe TRBD1 (6 bases). The CDR3 contains 16 residues. Germline V gives CDR1 MDHEN, CDR2 SYDVKM. This CDR3 reads CTSSPPTPTGWETQYF. The CDR3 bases are TGTACCAGCAGTCCCCCTACCCCGACAGGTTGGGAGACCCAGTACTTC.

In its sample, this clonotype was seen once. The V call is TRBV28, the J call TRBJ2-7; D might be TRBD2 (6 bases). This CDR3 contains 16 residues. The germline V gene encodes CDR1 MDHEN and CDR2 SYDVKM. V was clipped by 7 bases and J by 6 bases, with 25 bases between them. The CDR3 DNA sequence: TGTGCCAGCAAATCCCCTGGGACTCCCAGGGCGCCCGAGCAGTACTTC. The encoded protein is CASKSPGTPRAPEQYF.

Remarks on this clonotype: Being one base from a much bigger clone, this may be a read error. The V and J genes are TRBV20-1 and TRBJ2-7, with 7 bases lining up with TRBD1. The germline V gene has CDR1 DFQATT and CDR2 SNEGSKA (reference sequence). The CDR3 consists of 15 residues. For the CDR3, the DNA is TGCAGTGCTAGAGATTTAGGGGACAGCTCCTACGAGCACTACTTC. It specifies CSARDLGDSSYEHYF.